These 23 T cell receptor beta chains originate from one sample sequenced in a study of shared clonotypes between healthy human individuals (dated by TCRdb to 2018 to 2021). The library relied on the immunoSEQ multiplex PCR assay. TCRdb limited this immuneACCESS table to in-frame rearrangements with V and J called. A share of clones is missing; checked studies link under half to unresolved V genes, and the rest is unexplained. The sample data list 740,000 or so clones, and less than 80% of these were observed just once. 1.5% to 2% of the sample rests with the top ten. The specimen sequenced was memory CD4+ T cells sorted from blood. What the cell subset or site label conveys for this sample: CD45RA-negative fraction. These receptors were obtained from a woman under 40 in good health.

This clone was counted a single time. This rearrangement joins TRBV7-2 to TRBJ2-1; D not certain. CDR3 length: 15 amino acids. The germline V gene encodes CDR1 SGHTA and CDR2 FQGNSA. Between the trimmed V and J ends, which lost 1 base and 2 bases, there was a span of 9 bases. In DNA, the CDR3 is TGTGCCAGCAGCTTAGAGTATAGGGCCTACAATGAGCAGTTCTTC. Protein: CASSLEYRAYNEQFF. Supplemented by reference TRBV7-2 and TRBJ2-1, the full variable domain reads GAGVSQSPSNKVTEKGKDVELRCDPISGHTALYWYRQSLGQGLEFLIYFQGNSAPDKSGLPSDRFSAERTGGSVSTLTIQRTQQEDSAVYLCASSLEYRAYNEQFFGPGTRLTVL.

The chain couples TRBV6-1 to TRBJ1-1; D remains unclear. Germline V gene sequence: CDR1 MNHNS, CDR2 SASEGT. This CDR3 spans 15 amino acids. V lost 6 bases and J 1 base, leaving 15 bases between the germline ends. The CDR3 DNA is TGTGCCAGCAGACTGTCCCCGACGACGAACACTGAAGCTTTCTTT. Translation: CASRLSPTTNTEAFF.

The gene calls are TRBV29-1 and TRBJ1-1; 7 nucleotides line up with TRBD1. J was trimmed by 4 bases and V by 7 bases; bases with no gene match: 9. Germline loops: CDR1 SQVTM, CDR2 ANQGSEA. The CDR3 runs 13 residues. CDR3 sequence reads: CSAVRQGGTEAFF. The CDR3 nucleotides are TGCAGCGCCGTAAGACAGGGCGGCACTGAAGCTTTCTTT.

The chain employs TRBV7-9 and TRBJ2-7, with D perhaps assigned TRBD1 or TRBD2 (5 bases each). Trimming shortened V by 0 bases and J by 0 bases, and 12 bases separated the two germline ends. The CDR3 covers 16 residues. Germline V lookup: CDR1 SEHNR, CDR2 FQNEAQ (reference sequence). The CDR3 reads CASSLALSGSSYEQYF. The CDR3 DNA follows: TGTGCCAGCAGCTTAGCGCTATCAGGGAGCTCCTACGAGCAGTACTTC.

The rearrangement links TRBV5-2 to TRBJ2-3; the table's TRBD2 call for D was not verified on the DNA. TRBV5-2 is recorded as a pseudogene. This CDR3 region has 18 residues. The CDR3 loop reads CASSQAGTSGRDTDTQYF. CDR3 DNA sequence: TGTGCCAGCAGCCAGGCCGGGACTAGCGGGAGGGACACAGATACGCAGTATTTT.

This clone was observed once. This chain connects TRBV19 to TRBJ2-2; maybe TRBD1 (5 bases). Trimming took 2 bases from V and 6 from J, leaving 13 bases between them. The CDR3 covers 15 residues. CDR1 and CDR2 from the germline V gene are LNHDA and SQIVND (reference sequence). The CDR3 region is CASSIQGILAGELFF. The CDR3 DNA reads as TGTGCCAGTAGTATACAGGGAATTTTAGCCGGGGAGCTGTTTTTT.

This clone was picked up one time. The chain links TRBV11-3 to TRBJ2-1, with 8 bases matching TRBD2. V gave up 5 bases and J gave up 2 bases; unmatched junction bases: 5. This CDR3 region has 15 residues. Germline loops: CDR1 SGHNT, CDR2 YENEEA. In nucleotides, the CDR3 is TGTGCCAGCAGCCCCCGACTAGCGACCTACAATGAGCAGTTCTTC. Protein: CASSPRLATYNEQFF.

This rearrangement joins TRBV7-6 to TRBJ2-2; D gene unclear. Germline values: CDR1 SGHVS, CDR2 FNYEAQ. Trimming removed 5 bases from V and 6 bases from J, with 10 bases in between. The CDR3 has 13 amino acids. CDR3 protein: CASSPRPAGELFF. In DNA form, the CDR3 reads TGTGCCAGCAGCCCCCGGCCAGCCGGGGAGCTGTTTTTT.

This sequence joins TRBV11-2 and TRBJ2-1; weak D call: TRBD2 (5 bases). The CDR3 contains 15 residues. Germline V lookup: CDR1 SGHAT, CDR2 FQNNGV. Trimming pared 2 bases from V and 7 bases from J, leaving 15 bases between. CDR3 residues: CASSLYPARGNEQFF. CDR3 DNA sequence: TGTGCCAGCAGCTTATACCCCGCTCGGGGAAATGAGCAGTTCTTC.

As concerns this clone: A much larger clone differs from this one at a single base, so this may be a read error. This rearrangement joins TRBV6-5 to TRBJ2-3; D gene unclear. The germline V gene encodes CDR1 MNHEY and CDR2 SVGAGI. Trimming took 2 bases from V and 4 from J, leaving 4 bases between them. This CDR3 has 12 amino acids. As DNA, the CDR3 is TGTGCCAGCAGTTACGGATCAGATACGCAGTATTTT. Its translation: CASSYGSDTQYF.

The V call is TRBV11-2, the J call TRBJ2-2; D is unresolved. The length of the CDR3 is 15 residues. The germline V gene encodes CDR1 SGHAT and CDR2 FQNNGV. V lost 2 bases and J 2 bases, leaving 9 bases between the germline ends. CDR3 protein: CASSLWSTNTGELFF. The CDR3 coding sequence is TGTGCCAGCAGCTTATGGTCCACTAACACCGGGGAGCTGTTTTTT. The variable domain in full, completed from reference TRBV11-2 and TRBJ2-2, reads EAGVAQSPRYKIIEKRQSVAFWCNPISGHATLYWYQQILGQGPKLLIQFQNNGVVDDSQLPKDRFSAERLKGVDSTLKIQPAKLEDSAVYLCASSLWSTNTGELFFGEGSRLTVL.

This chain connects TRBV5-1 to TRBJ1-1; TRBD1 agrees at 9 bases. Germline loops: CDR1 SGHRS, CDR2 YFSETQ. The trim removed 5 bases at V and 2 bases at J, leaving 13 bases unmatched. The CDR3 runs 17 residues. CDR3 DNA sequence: TGCGCCAGCAGGCAGACAGGGGGGCCGACGGTCAACACTGAAGCTTTCTTT. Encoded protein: CASRQTGGPTVNTEAFF.

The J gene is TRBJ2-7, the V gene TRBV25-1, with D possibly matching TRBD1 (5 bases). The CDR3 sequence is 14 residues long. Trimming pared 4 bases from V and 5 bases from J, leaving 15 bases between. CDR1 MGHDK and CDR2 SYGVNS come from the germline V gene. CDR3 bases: TGTGCCAGCAGTGGAGCCGGACACGCTAACGAGCAGTACTTC. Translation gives CASSGAGHANEQYF.

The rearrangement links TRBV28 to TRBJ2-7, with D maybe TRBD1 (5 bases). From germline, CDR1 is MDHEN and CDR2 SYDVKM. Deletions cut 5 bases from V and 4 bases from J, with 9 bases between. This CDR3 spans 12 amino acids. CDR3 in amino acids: CASSLRVYEQYF. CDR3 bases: TGTGCCAGCAGTCTCAGGGTGTACGAGCAGTACTTC.

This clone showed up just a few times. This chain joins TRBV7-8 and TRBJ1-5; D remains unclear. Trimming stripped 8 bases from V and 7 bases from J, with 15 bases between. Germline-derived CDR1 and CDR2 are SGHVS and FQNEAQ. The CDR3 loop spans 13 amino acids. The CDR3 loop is CASSFSVGQPQHF. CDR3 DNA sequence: TGTGCCAGCTCCTTCTCGGTCGGCCAGCCCCAGCATTTT.

The CDR3 region is CASSPPFRESPHNEQFF. In DNA, the CDR3 is TGTGCCAGCAGCCCACCTTTTCGGGAGTCTCCCCACAATGAGCAGTTCTTC. The chain joins TRBV7-9 to TRBJ2-1, with a possible D match to TRBD2 (6 bases). CDR3 length equals 17 residues. In germline, CDR1 is SEHNR, CDR2 FQNEAQ (reference sequence). Between the trimmed V and J ends, which lost 5 bases and 5 bases, there was a span of 22 bases.

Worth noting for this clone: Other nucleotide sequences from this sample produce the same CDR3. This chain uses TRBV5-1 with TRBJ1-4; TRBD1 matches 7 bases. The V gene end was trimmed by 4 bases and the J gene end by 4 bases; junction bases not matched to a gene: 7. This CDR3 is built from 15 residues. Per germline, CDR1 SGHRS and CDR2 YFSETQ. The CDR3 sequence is CASSRGDRDNEKLFF. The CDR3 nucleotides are TGCGCCAGCAGCCGAGGGGACAGAGATAATGAAAAACTGTTTTTT.

The CDR3 bases are TGTGCCAGCAGCTTGGCCGGGTTTAGGATCATGAACACTGAAGCTTTCTTT. Amino acids: CASSLAGFRIMNTEAFF. The chain combines TRBV5-4 with TRBJ1-1; D is undetermined. Germline CDR1 is SGHNT and CDR2 is YYREEE (reference sequence). The CDR3 covers 17 residues. Trimming removed 0 bases at V and 0 bases at J, with 15 bases between.

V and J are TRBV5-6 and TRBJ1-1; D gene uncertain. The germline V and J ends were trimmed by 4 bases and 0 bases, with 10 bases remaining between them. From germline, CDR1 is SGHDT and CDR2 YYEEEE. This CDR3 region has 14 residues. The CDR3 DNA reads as TGTGCCAGCAGCCGAGGACTCATGAACACTGAAGCTTTCTTT. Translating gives CASSRGLMNTEAFF.

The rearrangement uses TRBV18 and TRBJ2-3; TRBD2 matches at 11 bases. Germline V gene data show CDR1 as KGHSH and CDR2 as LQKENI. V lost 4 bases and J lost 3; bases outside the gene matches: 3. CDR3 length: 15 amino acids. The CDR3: CASSLTSGSTDTQYF. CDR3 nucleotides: TGTGCCAGCTCACTTACTAGCGGGAGTACAGATACGCAGTATTTT.

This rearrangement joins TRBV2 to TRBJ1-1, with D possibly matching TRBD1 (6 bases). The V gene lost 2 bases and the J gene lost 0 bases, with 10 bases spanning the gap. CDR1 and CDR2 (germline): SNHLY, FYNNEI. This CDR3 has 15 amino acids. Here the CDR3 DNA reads TGTGCCAGCAGTGAACAGGGGTGGGTGAACACTGAAGCTTTCTTT. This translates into CASSEQGWVNTEAFF.

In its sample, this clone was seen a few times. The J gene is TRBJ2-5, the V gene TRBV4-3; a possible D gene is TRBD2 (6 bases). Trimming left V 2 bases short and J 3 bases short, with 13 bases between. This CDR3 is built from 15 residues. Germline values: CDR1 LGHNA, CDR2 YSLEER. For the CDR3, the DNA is TGCGCCAGCAGCCAATATGGGACTGGGGAAGAGACCCAGTACTTC. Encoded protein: CASSQYGTGEETQYF.

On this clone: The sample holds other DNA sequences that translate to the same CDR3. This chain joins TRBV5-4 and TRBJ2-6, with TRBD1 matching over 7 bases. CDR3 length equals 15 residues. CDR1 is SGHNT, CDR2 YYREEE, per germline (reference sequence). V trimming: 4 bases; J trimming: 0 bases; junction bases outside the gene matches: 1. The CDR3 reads CASSPGGSGANVLTF. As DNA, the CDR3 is TGTGCCAGCAGCCCAGGGGGCTCTGGGGCCAACGTCCTGACTTTC.